The T cell receptor (beta chain) described here comes from a study of cytomegalovirus exposure and HLA in healthy donors. Study-wide findings and caveats: In a later analysis, at a false discovery rate of 0.05, 17,000 or so TCR beta sequences matched HLA alleles. In vitro work confirmed that a few CMV-associated chains recognize CMV antigens. The classifier, whose performance was assessed in both the original and validation cohorts, reportedly diagnosed cytomegalovirus status with high specificity and sensitivity.

The PCR had 60 Vbeta and 13 Jbeta primers. Produced via immunoSEQ multiplex PCR; TCRdb's table is partial and in-frame only. The table shows 65,000 to 80,000 clones, with over 70% occurring only once. About this clone itself: The antigen remains undetermined.

The TCR was taken from a man aged 40-49 years in good health and CMV-seropositive. Input material: PBMCs.

In nucleotides, the CDR3 is TGTGCCATCAGTGATACTACGGGACAGCAGTACAATGAGCAGTTCTTC. As protein: CAISDTTGQQYNEQFF. V usage is TRBV10-3 and J usage is TRBJ2-1, with 7 bases matching TRBD1. The V and J ends lost 3 bases and 4 bases, in that order; junction bases with no gene match: 9. The V gene's germline CDR1 is ENHRY and CDR2 SYGVKD. The CDR3 consists of 16 residues.